This T cell receptor (beta chain) was identified during a study of blood T cells in healthy people across ages. CDR3 length: 14 residues. V was clipped by 6 bases and J by 8 bases, with 22 bases between them. The germline V gene encodes CDR1 DFQATT and CDR2 SNEGSKA (reference sequence). Next came a second PCR, run for about 7 to 12 cycles, which used a sample-barcoded 5' primer along with a J-beta primer mix. Via MiXCR, TCRdb re-called the 5' RACE reads, giving one row per CDR3 protein. The table includes about 1.8 million distinct CDR3 sequences, just under 50% detected once. This receptor was identified in a woman between 40 and 50 years old in good health. Material: blood. This chain links TRBV20-1 with TRBJ1-2; D unresolved. For the CDR3, the DNA is TGCAGTGCCGCCAAAGCCACGAGTCCGCGGGGCTACACCTTC. Its translation is CSAAKATSPRGYTF.